The 15 T cell receptor beta chains listed next were all sequenced from one sample in a study of T cell responses to AZD1222 COVID-19 vaccine (dated by TCRdb to about 2021). The method was the immunoSEQ multiplex PCR assay. The table comes from immuneACCESS by way of TCRdb, which keeps in-frame sequences with V and J called. Part of the clones is missing from these tables; in studies checked, under half for an unresolved V gene and the rest for unknown reasons. For this sample the table gives around 150,000 clones, of which 90% to 95% were detected only once. Of the sample, about 1.3% is held by the ten largest clones. Explained via the paper, the time point label denotes: baseline before first vaccination. The sample was peripheral blood, taken on day 0 of AZD1222 vaccination. The receptors were gathered from an adult in good health.

This chain links TRBV5-5 with TRBJ2-2; D gene unclear. The V end was cut by 0 bases, the J end by 3 bases, with 9 bases between. CDR3 length: 15 residues. Per the germline V gene, CDR1 is SGHKS and CDR2 is YYEKEE (reference sequence). CDR3 region: CASSLAIMDTGELFF. The CDR3 DNA sequence: TGTGCCAGCAGCTTGGCCATTATGGACACCGGGGAGCTGTTTTTT.

The rearrangement uses TRBV2 and TRBJ1-1; 9 bases align to TRBD1. V lost 2 bases, J lost 4 bases, and 2 bases stayed unmatched. This CDR3 spans 14 amino acids. CDR1 is SNHLY and CDR2 is FYNNEI in the germline V gene. The CDR3 bases are TGTGCCAGCAGTGAATCGACAGGGGGCACTGAAGCTTTCTTT. It is translated as CASSESTGGTEAFF. Filled out from reference TRBV2 and TRBJ1-1, the complete variable domain reads EPEVTQTPSHQVTQMGQEVILRCVPISNHLYFYWYRQILGQKVEFLVSFYNNEISEKSEIFDDQFSVERPDGSNFTLKIRSTKLEDSAMYFCASSESTGGTEAFFGQGTRLTVV.

CDR3 in amino acids: CASSIVISGELFF. CDR3 DNA sequence: TGTGCCAGTAGTATAGTAATCTCCGGGGAGCTGTTTTTT. The gene calls are TRBV19 and TRBJ2-2; D is uncertain. The V end was cut by 1 base, the J end by 6 bases, with 6 bases between. Germline V gives CDR1 LNHDA, CDR2 SQIVND (reference sequence). The CDR3 has 13 amino acids.

This rearrangement joins TRBV3-1 (or the pseudogene TRBV3-2) to TRBJ2-5; TRBD2 matches 11 bases. V was clipped by 5 bases and J by 4 bases; unmatched bases: 18. CDR1 and CDR2 from the germline V gene are LGHDT and YNNKEL (reference sequence). The CDR3 totals 19 residues. As DNA, the CDR3 is TGTGCCAGCAGCTCCTCGGCACTAGCGGGGGTACCGGGTCGAGAGACCCAGTACTTC. It specifies CASSSSALAGVPGRETQYF.

The DNA for the CDR3 is TGTGCCAGCAGCCTAGAGGGGTGGGGGCGCGATGGCTACACCTTC. Amino acids: CASSLEGWGRDGYTF. This chain joins TRBV6-5 and TRBJ1-2; a possible D gene is TRBD1 (6 bases). CDR3 length equals 15 residues. Trimming removed 6 bases at V and 6 bases at J, with 20 bases between. Germline lookup yields CDR1 MNHEY and CDR2 SVGAGI.

The chain joins TRBV30 to TRBJ1-2; the D gene is possibly TRBD1 (6 bases). The germline V and J ends were trimmed by 0 bases and 4 bases, with 15 bases remaining between them. The CDR3 loop spans 15 amino acids. Germline values: CDR1 GTSNPN, CDR2 SVGIG (reference sequence). CDR3 amino acids: CAWSVTPGHSYGYTF. In DNA form, the CDR3 reads TGTGCCTGGAGTGTCACCCCGGGACACTCCTATGGCTACACCTTC. The variable domain in full, completed from reference TRBV30 and TRBJ1-2, reads SQTIHQWPATLVQPVGSPLSLECTVEGTSNPNLYWYRQAAGRGLQLLFYSVGIGQISSEVPQNLSASRPQDRQFILSSKKLLLSDSGFYLCAWSVTPGHSYGYTFGSGTRLTVV.

The rearrangement uses TRBV5-1 and TRBJ2-1, with 14 bases that match TRBD2. CDR1 SGHRS and CDR2 YFSETQ come from the germline V gene. CDR3 length: 19 residues. Trimming removed 4 bases from V and 5 bases from J; junction bases left unmatched: 14. CDR3 in DNA: TGCGCCAGCAGCCGCTTAGGGGGACTAGCGGGAGCTGCCAACAATGAGCAGTTCTTC. It is translated as CASSRLGGLAGAANNEQFF.

The chain is built from TRBV7-9 and TRBJ1-2; tentatively, D is TRBD1 (5 bases). Germline V gene sequence: CDR1 SEHNR, CDR2 FQNEAQ (reference sequence). The CDR3 length is 16 residues. Trimming removed 6 bases at V and 8 bases at J, with 25 bases between. Here the CDR3 DNA reads TGTGCCAGCAGTCAACAATTGAGGCGGGGGGAAGAGGGCTACACCTTC. This encodes CASSQQLRRGEEGYTF. The whole variable domain, filled in from reference TRBV7-9 and TRBJ1-2, reads DTGVSQNPRHKITKRGQNVTFRCDPISEHNRLYWYRQTLGQGPEFLTYFQNEAQLEKSRLLSDRFSAERPKGSFSTLEIQRTEQGDSAMYLCASSQQLRRGEEGYTFGSGTRLTVV.

This chain connects TRBV7-7 to TRBJ1-4, with 7 bases identical to TRBD1. Germline V gene sequence: CDR1 SSHAT, CDR2 FNYEAQ (reference sequence). CDR3 size: 15 residues. V lost 5 bases, J lost 1 base, and 4 bases stayed unmatched. CDR3 protein: CASSARQGTNEKLFF. CDR3 nucleotide sequence: TGTGCCAGCAGCGCACGACAGGGAACTAATGAAAAACTGTTTTTT.

The rearrangement links TRBV29-1 to TRBJ2-5; possibly TRBD1 for D (6 bases). V lost 7 bases and J lost 5, with 11 bases in between. The CDR3 contains 11 residues. The germline CDR1 and CDR2 sequences are SQVTM and ANQGSEA. CDR3 amino acids: CSGGQRETQYF. CDR3 nucleotides: TGCAGCGGGGGACAACGGGAGACCCAGTACTTC.

This chain links TRBV5-1 with TRBJ1-5; 9 bases line up with TRBD1. The V gene's germline CDR1 is SGHRS and CDR2 YFSETQ. The trim removed 0 bases at V and 6 bases at J, leaving 4 bases unmatched. The CDR3 sequence is 15 residues long. The CDR3 region is CASSLGQGEFQPQHF. The CDR3 nucleotides are TGCGCCAGCAGCTTGGGACAGGGGGAGTTTCAGCCCCAGCATTTT.

The CDR3 region is CASRTGLDNEQFF. The CDR3 nucleotides read TGTGCCAGCAGAACAGGCTTAGACAATGAGCAGTTCTTC. The chain uses TRBV5-4 and TRBJ2-1; possible D gene TRBD1, 5 bases. Germline values: CDR1 SGHNT, CDR2 YYREEE (reference sequence). V was clipped by 5 bases and J by 5 bases, with 11 bases between them. This CDR3 has 13 residues.

V usage is TRBV6-6 and J usage is TRBJ1-5; perhaps TRBD1 as D (6 bases). CDR3 size: 17 residues. The germline V gene has CDR1 MNHNY and CDR2 SVGAGI (reference sequence). The V gene lost 5 bases and the J gene lost 6 bases, with 23 bases spanning the gap. The CDR3 loop is CASSHHRDIQTPQPQHF. The CDR3 DNA reads as TGTGCCAGCAGTCACCACCGGGACATACAAACCCCTCAGCCCCAGCATTTT.

In DNA form, the CDR3 reads TGTGCCAGCATGGGGGGGAGTATTGGCTACACCTTC. This codes for CASMGGSIGYTF. The V gene is TRBV25-1, the J gene TRBJ1-2, with D possibly TRBD1 on 5 matching bases. The length of the CDR3 is 12 residues. From germline, CDR1 is MGHDK and CDR2 SYGVNS. The V end lost 7 bases, the J end lost 7 bases, and 13 bases lay between the germline ends.

Only one count was recorded for this clone. The chain is built from TRBV6-5 and TRBJ2-7; the D gene could be TRBD1 or TRBD2 (5 bases each). Deletions cut 6 bases from V and 1 base from J, with 13 bases between. CDR1 and CDR2 (germline): MNHEY, SVGAGI. This CDR3 has 14 amino acids. This chain's CDR3 is CASSMGTPSYEQYV. In DNA form, the CDR3 reads TGTGCCAGCAGCATGGGGACCCCGTCCTACGAGCAGTACGTC.